This TCR beta chain appears in the sequencing data of a study of T cell responses to AZD1222 COVID-19 vaccine. Study conclusions and caveats: Targets within unmutated variant regions were reportedly found for nearly half of spike-specific TCRs.

Sequenced by immunoSEQ multiplex PCR; TCRdb stores in-frame clones only, minus some. The sample has around 130,000 clones; 75% to 95% are singletons. Comment on this clone: Its antigen is unidentified.

Germline trimming cut 2 bases from V and 7 bases from J; bases unmatched to any gene: 3. This CDR3 has 14 amino acids. The V gene's germline CDR1 is MNHEY and CDR2 SVGAGI. This specimen consisted of peripheral blood, obtained 28 days after the second AZD1222 dose. This chain uses TRBV6-5 with TRBJ1-2; 11 positions match TRBD1. This clonotype was obtained from an adult who received the AZD1222 COVID-19 vaccine. CDR3 bases: TGTGCCAGCAGTTACCCGGGACAGGGGGGTGGCTACACCTTC. Amino acid sequence: CASSYPGQGGGYTF.